This T cell receptor beta chain was recorded in a study of OX40 agonist ivuxolimab in advanced cancers. TCRdb keeps only in-frame clones here, not all; method: immunoSEQ multiplex PCR. The data hold tens of thousands of clones, with about 79% observed a single time. J lost 0 bases, V lost 8 bases, and 3 bases had no gene match. In germline, CDR1 is ENHRY, CDR2 SYGVKD. This CDR3 is 14 amino acids long. This clone came up once. Its cognate antigen is unknown. At cycle 4 day 1, cycle 7 day 1, and baseline, blood was sampled. Broader study findings: Some nonresponders also had low normalized T-cell clonal expansion. Researchers report that CD8+ T cells had, on average, more expanded clones than CD4+.

Material: CD4+ or CD8+ T cells sorted from blood, obtained in a trial of the OX40 agonist ivuxolimab. The origin of this receptor is an adult with an advanced solid tumor such as melanoma, head and neck, liver or kidney cancer. The chain employs TRBV10-3 and TRBJ2-3, with TRBD2 matching 9 bases. CDR3 protein: CAIWSGGSTDTQYF. In DNA form, the CDR3 reads TGTGCCATCTGGAGCGGGGGGAGCACAGATACGCAGTATTTT.